This TCR beta chain was captured by sequencing in a study of T cell repertoires in cytomegalovirus infection. The overall study: Well-studied HLA-B-restricted CMV epitopes were used in the study alongside recently identified HLA-C-restricted ones. CMV infection together with matching HLA type was indicated by public TCR beta signatures.

As for this clonotype: The target antigen is unknown.

One entry per CDR3 protein, called by TCRdb with MiXCR from the reads. In the table there are roughly 120,000 distinct CDR3 sequences, 29% of which are singletons. Germline V gives CDR1 SEHNR, CDR2 FQNEAQ (reference sequence). Trimming pared 2 bases from V and 8 bases from J, leaving 15 bases between. The CDR3 is made up of 14 amino acids. This chain uses TRBV7-9 with TRBJ1-2; maybe TRBD1 (6 bases). This sample comprised CD8+ T cells from cultured PBMCs, obtained from culture after CMV antigen stimulation. This TCR was sampled from a human donor in good health (CMV status not recorded). Some clones in this sample may be carry-over from other donors' samples. DNA of the CDR3: TGTGCCAGCAGCTTACCAGGGGAACGGTGGGGCTACACCTTC. Translating it yields CASSLPGERWGYTF.